This T cell receptor (beta chain) was observed in a study of PD-1 blockade in classical Hodgkin lymphoma. Exposure to brentuximab vedotin varied, and each patient had relapsed following autologous stem cell transplantation. Of note for this clone: Its antigen is currently unknown.

Findings and caveats of the study: Whereas CD4+ TCR diversity had risen significantly by C4D1, CD8+ TCR diversity had not.

Data came from immunoSEQ multiplex PCR; TCRdb stores just in-frame clones and leaves some out. This sample has approximately 17,000 clones, with around 85% found just once. This TCR derives from a human donor with classical Hodgkin lymphoma. The sample in question was peripheral blood mononuclear cells (PBMCs), obtained at baseline.

Written as DNA, the CDR3 is TGTGCCTGGGCAACAGGCCATCAGCCCCAGCATTTT. Its protein product is CAWATGHQPQHF. V usage is TRBV30 and J usage is TRBJ1-5, with a weak D call TRBD1 (5 bases). CDR3 length: 12 amino acids. Trimming took 5 bases from V and 5 from J, leaving 10 bases between them. The germline V gene encodes CDR1 GTSNPN and CDR2 SVGIG (reference sequence).